This T cell receptor beta chain was identified during a study of blood T cell repertoires in COVID-19. About the study: COVID-19 samples from acute and convalescent phases originated in the United States, Italy and Spain. The analysed material was cDNA or gDNA that came from T cells, B-cell-depleted T cells, or PBMCs.

V lost 4 bases, J lost 2 bases, and 15 bases lay in between. The CDR3 has 14 amino acids. The V gene's germline CDR1 is GTSNPN and CDR2 SVGIG (reference sequence). As processed by the authors: Estimates of nucleated cell counts were drawn from the amplification of reference gene primers. Sequencing used immunoSEQ multiplex PCR; TCRdb keeps in-frame clones, though not all of them. V, J and clone size are taken as reported in that table, and D and trimming were inferred from the DNA itself. The sample holds 250,000 to 350,000 clones, about nine tenths seen once. The TCR sequence derives from a woman in her 50s who had recovered from COVID-19. The chain employs TRBV30 and TRBJ2-7; the D gene is possibly TRBD2 (7 bases). The specimen sequenced was peripheral blood. The CDR3 DNA follows: TGTGCCTGGAAGAGGGCGGGGGCCACCTACGAGCAGTACTTC. Translating gives CAWKRAGATYEQYF.